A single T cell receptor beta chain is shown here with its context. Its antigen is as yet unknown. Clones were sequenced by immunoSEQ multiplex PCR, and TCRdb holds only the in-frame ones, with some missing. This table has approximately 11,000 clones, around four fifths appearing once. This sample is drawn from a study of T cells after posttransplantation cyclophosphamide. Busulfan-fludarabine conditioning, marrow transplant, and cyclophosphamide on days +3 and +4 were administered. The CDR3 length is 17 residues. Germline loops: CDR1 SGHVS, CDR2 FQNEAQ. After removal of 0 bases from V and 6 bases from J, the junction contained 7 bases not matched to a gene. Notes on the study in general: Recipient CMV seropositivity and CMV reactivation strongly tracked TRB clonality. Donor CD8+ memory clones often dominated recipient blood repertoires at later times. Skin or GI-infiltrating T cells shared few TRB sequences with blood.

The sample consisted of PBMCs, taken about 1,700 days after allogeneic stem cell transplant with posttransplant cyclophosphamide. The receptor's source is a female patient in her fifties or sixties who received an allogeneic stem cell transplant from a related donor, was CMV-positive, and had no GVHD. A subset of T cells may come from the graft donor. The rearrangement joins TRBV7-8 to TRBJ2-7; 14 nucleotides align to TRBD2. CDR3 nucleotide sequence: TGTGCCAGCAGCTTAGCGGGACTAGCGGGAGTAGCGGCCGAGCAGTACTTC. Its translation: CASSLAGLAGVAAEQYF.